The 22 T cell receptor beta chains in this list originate from one sample, sequenced in a study of blood T cell repertoires in COVID-19 (dated by TCRdb to the early 2020s). Receptors were amplified or captured by the immunoSEQ multiplex PCR assay. TCRdb carries this immuneACCESS record with in-frame sequences only. Its versions omit some clonotypes, under half of them owing to an unresolved V gene in the studies checked, with the rest unexplained. Recorded for this sample are fewer than 300,000 clones; around 82% of them occurred a single time. The ten largest make up 9.4% of the sample. Material: peripheral blood. The receptors shown here come from a woman aged 50 to 60 who had recovered from COVID-19.

The rearrangement uses TRBV4-3 and TRBJ2-2; possibly TRBD1 for D (5 bases). Between the trimmed V and J ends, which lost 3 bases and 4 bases, there was a span of 12 bases. The CDR3 is made up of 15 amino acids. Germline assignment: CDR1 LGHNA and CDR2 YSLEER. The CDR3 DNA reads TGCGCCAGCAGCCATATGGTCCAGGGCACCGGGGAGCTGTTTTTT. The encoded protein is CASSHMVQGTGELFF.

The sample holds one count of this clone. The CDR3 DNA is TGTGCCTGGAGTGTTACAGGGTTTATGCGCACAGATACGCAGTATTTT. Translating gives CAWSVTGFMRTDTQYF. The rearrangement joins TRBV30 to TRBJ2-3; maybe TRBD1 (6 bases). Germline CDR1 reads GTSNPN; CDR2 reads SVGIG (reference sequence). Trimming removed 0 bases at V and 1 base at J, with 14 bases between. The CDR3 has 16 residues.

This sequence joins TRBV4-3 and TRBJ2-7; D ambiguous. V was clipped by 9 bases and J by 3 bases, with 12 bases between them. The length of the CDR3 is 12 residues. CDR1 is LGHNA and CDR2 is YSLEER in the germline V gene. CDR3 sequence reads: CASTPCYYEQYF. The CDR3 nucleotides are TGCGCCAGTACACCTTGTTACTACGAGCAGTACTTC.

This clone occurred once. The chain has TRBV7-8 and TRBJ1-1; TRBD1 matches 7 bases. CDR1 and CDR2 from the germline V gene are SGHVS and FQNEAQ. This CDR3 has 11 amino acids. V shed 3 bases, J shed 10 bases, and the junction held 2 bases outside the gene matches. CDR3 in DNA: TGTGCCAGCAGCTTGGCAGGGGGAGCTTTCTTT. This sequence encodes CASSLAGGAFF.

This chain joins TRBV9 and TRBJ1-2; tentative D call: TRBD1 (5 bases). Between the trimmed V and J ends, which lost 4 bases and 7 bases, there was a span of 11 bases. Germline CDR1 is SGDLS and CDR2 is YYNGEE. The CDR3 sequence is 12 residues long. The CDR3 coding sequence is TGTGCCAGCAGCAAGACAGCGCTTGGCTACACCTTC. Its protein is CASSKTALGYTF.

In its sample, this clone was seen many times. V usage is TRBV19 and J usage is TRBJ2-7; 7 positions match TRBD1. Unmatched junction bases numbered 18, after V lost 6 bases and J lost 7 bases. CDR3 length equals 16 residues. Germline CDR1 and CDR2: LNHDA and SQIVND (reference sequence). The CDR3 loop reads CASSRSAQGRSREQYF. CDR3 coding DNA: TGTGCCAGTAGCCGATCGGCACAGGGGCGCAGTCGGGAGCAGTACTTC.

The chain recombines TRBV6-2 or TRBV6-3 with TRBJ1-5; 9 positions agree with TRBD1. The CDR3 sequence is 14 residues long. V was clipped by 4 bases and J by 9 bases; unmatched bases: 7. CDR1 MNHEY and CDR2 SVGEGT come from the germline V gene. Written as DNA, the CDR3 is TGTGCCAGCAGTTGGACAGGGGATGGGTGGCCCCAGCATTTT. Amino acids: CASSWTGDGWPQHF.

The gene calls are TRBV3-1 (or the pseudogene TRBV3-2) and TRBJ2-7; the D gene is possibly TRBD1 (6 bases). Deletions cut 0 bases from V and 3 bases from J, with 6 bases between. Germline lookup yields CDR1 LGHDT and CDR2 YNNKEL (reference sequence). This CDR3 has 13 amino acids. The CDR3 coding sequence is TGTGCCAGCAGCCAAGACAGGGGCTACGAGCAGTACTTC. This gives the protein CASSQDRGYEQYF.

This clone was observed a handful of times. The chain combines TRBV5-4 with TRBJ2-1, with TRBD2 matching 11 bases. CDR3 length equals 15 residues. The trim removed 0 bases at V and 8 bases at J, leaving 4 bases unmatched. The germline V gene has CDR1 SGHNT and CDR2 YYREEE (reference sequence). The CDR3 DNA follows: TGTGCCAGCAGCTTGGATCGGACTAGCGGGCATGAGCAGTTCTTC. It codes for CASSLDRTSGHEQFF.

The chain combines TRBV9 with TRBJ2-2, with 7 bases lining up with TRBD2. This CDR3 has 15 residues. Per the germline V gene, CDR1 is SGDLS and CDR2 is YYNGEE. The ends lost 0 bases at V and 7 bases at J; junction bases unmatched: 6. The CDR3 DNA reads TGTGCCAGCAGCGTAGGCGGGAGTGCGTACGGGGAGCTGTTTTTT. The encoded protein is CASSVGGSAYGELFF.

The rearrangement links TRBV10-3 to TRBJ2-2, with a weak D call TRBD1 (6 bases). The germline gives CDR1 ENHRY, CDR2 SYGVKD. Trimming cost V 6 bases and J 1 base, with 12 bases left between them. The CDR3 spans 15 residues. CDR3 bases: TGTGCCATCAGGGCCGGGACAAAGAACACCGGGGAGCTGTTTTTT. This sequence encodes CAIRAGTKNTGELFF.

The gene calls are TRBV7-9 and TRBJ2-5, with TRBD2 as a possible D gene (5 bases). The V and J ends lost 0 bases and 4 bases respectively, with 18 bases between them. CDR3 size: 17 residues. Germline CDR1 and CDR2: SEHNR and FQNEAQ (reference sequence). The CDR3 sequence is CASSLALDALVGETQYF. CDR3 DNA sequence: TGTGCCAGCAGCTTAGCGCTGGACGCACTAGTTGGAGAGACCCAGTACTTC.

The chain employs TRBV4-2 and TRBJ1-2; 8 positions agree with TRBD1. The CDR3 is 17 residues long. V was clipped by 0 bases and J by 2 bases; unmatched bases: 8. Germline CDR1 and CDR2: LGHNA and YNFKEQ. CDR3: CASSQEIRTGLNYGYTF. The DNA of the CDR3 is TGTGCCAGCAGCCAAGAAATTCGGACAGGGTTAAACTATGGCTACACCTTC.

This clone was recorded once. This chain uses TRBV6-5 with TRBJ1-3; 8 positions match TRBD1. The CDR3 totals 13 residues. Germline CDR1 MNHEY, CDR2 SVGAGI. After removal of 2 bases from V and 7 bases from J, the junction contained 1 base not matched to a gene. As DNA, the CDR3 is TGTGCCAGCAGTTACAACAGGGGGAACACCATATATTTT. Its protein product is CASSYNRGNTIYF.

The chain couples TRBV28 to TRBJ1-5, with TRBD1 identical over 7 bases. Trimming cost V 4 bases and J 9 bases; bases outside gene matches: 9. The CDR3 spans 14 residues. Germline V lookup: CDR1 MDHEN, CDR2 SYDVKM. The CDR3 loop is CASSSQGTDLPQHF. Here the CDR3 DNA reads TGTGCCAGCAGTTCACAGGGGACCGATCTGCCCCAGCATTTT.

This rearrangement joins TRBV19 to TRBJ2-5; 15 positions agree with TRBD2. The J segment lost 7 bases and the V segment lost 10 bases, leaving 22 bases of the junction unmatched. The CDR3 sequence is 19 residues long. Germline V lookup: CDR1 LNHDA, CDR2 SQIVND (reference sequence). In DNA, the CDR3 is TGTGCCATCTGGGACAGGGGGTGGACTAGCGGGAGGGCCGGGGGGACCCAGTACTTC. The encoded protein is CAIWDRGWTSGRAGGTQYF. Full variable domain (rest looked up from reference TRBV19 and TRBJ2-5): DGGITQSPKYLFRKEGQNVTLSCEQNLNHDAMYWYRQDPGQGLRLIYYSQIVNDFQKGDIAEGYSVSREKKESFPLTVTSAQKNPTAFYLCAIWDRGWTSGRAGGTQYFGPGTRLLVL.

This sequence joins TRBV5-4 and TRBJ2-7; 7 positions agree with TRBD2. J was trimmed by 0 bases and V by 6 bases; bases with no gene match: 9. From germline, CDR1 is SGHNT and CDR2 YYREEE (reference sequence). CDR3 size: 15 residues. This chain's CDR3 is CASNLGGSGSYEQYF. The DNA of the CDR3 is TGTGCCAGCAATCTTGGCGGGAGTGGCTCCTACGAGCAGTACTTC.

J is TRBJ1-2 and V is TRBV28, with D possibly being TRBD1 (5 bases). Germline V gene lookup returns CDR1 MDHEN and CDR2 SYDVKM. CDR3 size: 14 residues. V lost 8 bases to trimming and J lost 3 bases, with 16 bases between them. The CDR3: CASGGVGEHYGYTF. The DNA of the CDR3 is TGTGCCAGCGGAGGGGTGGGAGAGCACTATGGCTACACCTTC.

The chain employs TRBV10-3 and TRBJ1-2; D not resolved. CDR1 is ENHRY, CDR2 SYGVKD, per germline. This CDR3 spans 12 amino acids. V lost 6 bases and J lost 6, with 11 bases in between. The CDR3 sequence is CAISSPYNGYTF. CDR3 nucleotide sequence: TGTGCCATCAGCTCCCCATACAATGGCTACACCTTC.

The chain joins TRBV3-1 (or the pseudogene TRBV3-2) to TRBJ1-2, with D possibly matching TRBD1 (6 bases). Germline assignment: CDR1 LGHDT and CDR2 YNNKEL (reference sequence). The CDR3 has 16 residues. Trimming removed 0 bases at V and 0 bases at J, with 11 bases between. CDR3 nucleotides: TGTGCCAGCAGCCAAGACTGGACAGCAGCTAACTATGGCTACACCTTC. It yields the protein CASSQDWTAANYGYTF.

The chain uses TRBV6-2 or TRBV6-3 and TRBJ1-5, with TRBD1 matching over 8 bases. With V trimmed by 3 bases and J by 9 bases, 13 bases remained unmatched. The germline V gene has CDR1 MNHEY and CDR2 SVGEGT. This CDR3 is 16 amino acids long. The CDR3 sequence is CASSYQGALRWPPQHF. The CDR3 coding sequence is TGTGCCAGCAGTTATCAGGGGGCACTACGCTGGCCGCCCCAGCATTTT.

This clone was counted only a few times. CDR3 sequence: CASSQVGGTGELFF. The DNA for the CDR3 is TGTGCCAGCAGCCAAGTAGGAGGGACCGGGGAGCTGTTTTTT. This chain uses TRBV3-1 (or the pseudogene TRBV3-2) with TRBJ2-2, with a possible D match to TRBD2 (6 bases). Between the trimmed V and J ends, which lost 1 base and 5 bases, there was a span of 8 bases. CDR3 length: 14 residues. Germline CDR1 is LGHDT and CDR2 is YNNKEL (reference sequence).